The entry below describes one T cell receptor (beta chain). Researchers prepared the TCRbeta library using unique molecular identifiers, the study reports. TCRdb analysed the PCR reads with MiXCR anew, one entry per CDR3 protein. The sample lists 700,000 to 950,000 distinct CDR3 sequences; under 20% were seen once. This entry comes from a study of T-cell reconstitution after alpha-beta-depleted transplantation in children. With V trimmed by 0 bases and J by 13 bases, 7 bases remained unmatched. CDR3 length: 13 residues. CDR1 is SGHRS, CDR2 YFSETQ, per germline. The starting material was PBMCs, mostly from graft donor cells, obtained 360 days after TCRalphabeta/CD19-depleted stem cell transplant. The receptor was isolated from a male patient aged 10-17 years who had a stem cell transplant for acute lymphoblastic leukemia, so the T cells may come from the graft donor. This sequence joins TRBV5-1 and TRBJ2-1, with 7 nucleotides matching TRBD1. CDR3 sequence (DNA): TGCGCCAGCAGCTTGGACAAAACAGGGGAACAGTTCTTC. It yields the protein CASSLDKTGEQFF.